The 18 T cell receptor beta chains reported below all come from one sample, sequenced in a study of CD8+CD57+ T cells in acquired aplastic anemia. Profiling that covered TCR beta VDJ and CDR3 relied on genomic DNA as its template. From the reads, TCRdb called clonotypes with MiXCR, one entry per CDR3 protein. Of hundreds of thousands of distinct CDR3 sequences in the sample, about 70% were seen once. Sample: sorted CD4+, CD8+, or CD8+CD57+ T cells (not recorded which) from PBMCs. The receptors were gathered from a human donor in good health, serving as a control.

This clonotype was detected once. The rearrangement joins TRBV7-8 to TRBJ2-2, with 10 nucleotides matching TRBD2. There are 15 residues in the CDR3. V lost 1 base to trimming and J lost 17 bases; unmatched junction nucleotides: 13. CDR1 and CDR2 (germline): SGHVS, FQNEAQ. DNA for the CDR3: TGTGCCAGCAGCTTAGACCGATCTAGCGGGGGTTTGATTTTTTTT. Amino acids: CASSLDRSSGGLIFF.

This clonotype was observed a handful of times. The chain uses TRBV7-9 and TRBJ1-3, with D possibly TRBD1 on 6 matching bases. The germline V gene encodes CDR1 SEHNR and CDR2 FQNEAQ (reference sequence). The CDR3 contains 19 residues. Trimming cost V 6 bases and J 0 bases, with 24 bases left between them. The CDR3 spells CASRHIRDTAPLSGNTIYF. CDR3 DNA sequence: TGTGCCAGCAGACATATCCGGGACACAGCACCTCTCTCTGGAAACACCATATATTTT.

The gene calls are TRBV7-3 and TRBJ2-3, with D perhaps being TRBD1 or TRBD2 (5 bases each). Germline CDR1 is SGHTA and CDR2 is FQGTGA. This CDR3 has 16 amino acids. V dropped 3 bases and J dropped 6 bases, with 19 bases sitting between them. CDR3 DNA: TGTGCCAGCAGCTTGACCGTGGCCGGGGCCGCGGATACGCAGTATTTT. Translation: CASSLTVAGAADTQYF. Full variable domain (rest looked up from reference TRBV7-3 and TRBJ2-3): GAGVSQTPSNKVTEKGKYVELRCDPISGHTALYWYRQSLGQGPEFLIYFQGTGAADDSGLPNDRFFAVRPEGSVSTLKIQRTERGDSAVYLCASSLTVAGAADTQYFGPGTRLTVL.

The genes are TRBV15 and TRBJ1-2; D call uncertain. The CDR3 totals 13 residues. Germline lookup yields CDR1 LNHNV and CDR2 YYDKDF (reference sequence). Trimming shortened V by 0 bases and J by 4 bases, and 6 bases separated the two germline ends. CDR3 in amino acids: CATSRDNGYGYTF. The DNA for the CDR3 is TGTGCCACCAGCAGAGATAACGGCTATGGCTACACCTTC.

Regarding this clonotype: The germline gene is not matched at one end of the junction; a read error may be the cause. The CDR3 DNA reads as TGTGCCACCCAACGCAGGCAGGGATACAATCAGCACTTC. This codes for CATQRRQGYNQHF. The V and J genes are TRBV10-3 and TRBJ2-5; weak D call: TRBD1 (5 bases). Germline CDR1 reads ENHRY; CDR2 reads SYGVKD. The CDR3 extends over 13 amino acids.

This clonotype was observed many times. The J gene is TRBJ2-1, the V gene TRBV30; 7 bases line up with TRBD1. The CDR3 is made up of 13 amino acids. Germline V gene data show CDR1 as GTSNPN and CDR2 as SVGIG (reference sequence). V trimming: 6 bases; J trimming: 4 bases; junction bases outside the gene matches: 6. This CDR3 reads CACSRDSYNEQFF. The CDR3 bases are TGTGCCTGCAGCCGGGACAGTTACAATGAGCAGTTCTTC.

Details on this clonotype: Because the CDR3 is missing its conserved closing phenylalanine or tryptophan, this is likely a read error. Because the CDR3's place on the DNA is in doubt, the DNA is left out and the CDR3 is given as listed by TCRdb. The rearrangement links TRBV2 to TRBJ2-7. Inclusive of both ends, the CDR3 amounts to 11 amino acids. Germline CDR1 reads SNHLY; CDR2 reads FYNNEI. CDR3 residues: CASGHTYDQDY.

This chain connects TRBV12-3 or TRBV12-4 to TRBJ1-6; weak D call: TRBD1 (5 bases). The CDR3 totals 14 residues. Trimming took 8 bases from V and 10 from J, leaving 18 bases between them. The CDR3 is CASSLQGDGSPLHF. CDR3 DNA: TGTGCCAGCTCCCTCCAGGGTGATGGGTCACCCCTCCACTTT.

This sequence joins TRBV7-2 and TRBJ2-2; 9 bases fit TRBD2. The junction had 10 bases not matched to a gene; V was cut back by 1 base and J by 10 bases. Germline CDR1 reads SGHTA; CDR2 reads FQGNSA. This CDR3 has 16 residues. CDR3 bases: TGTGCCAGCAGCTTAGGCCTAGCGGGGCCCAATGAGGAGCTGTTTTTT. This encodes CASSLGLAGPNEELFF.

A remark on this clonotype: Mismatch with germline at one junction end may stem from a read error. This rearrangement joins TRBV5-8 to TRBJ2-7; the D is unclear. The CDR3 length is 13 residues. Germline V lookup: CDR1 SGHTS, CDR2 YDEGEE. This CDR3 reads CASSLIGSGEQCF. The CDR3 DNA sequence: TGTGCCAGCAGCCTGATAGGGTCGGGTGAGCAGTGCTTC. Full variable domain (missing parts from reference TRBV5-8 and TRBJ2-7): EAGVTQSPTHLIKTRGQQATLRCSPISGHTSVYWYQQALGLGLQFLLWYDEGEERNRGNFPPRFSGRQFPNYSSELNVNALELEDSALYLCASSLIGSGEQCFGPGTRLTVT.

The chain has TRBV5-1 and TRBJ2-3; a weak D match, TRBD2 (7 bases). This CDR3 region has 17 residues. V lost 4 bases and J lost 2, with 20 bases in between. CDR1 is SGHRS, CDR2 YFSETQ, per germline. The CDR3 region has the DNA TGCGCCAGCAGCGGAGCAGGGGTGGGGACTATCACAGATACGCAGTATTTT. Amino acid sequence: CASSGAGVGTITDTQYF.

The chain is built from TRBV4-3 and TRBJ2-7; D ambiguous. Trimming shortened V by 6 bases and J by 7 bases, and 7 bases separated the two germline ends. The CDR3 is 10 amino acids. Per germline, CDR1 LGHNA and CDR2 YSLEER. In DNA, the CDR3 is TGCGCCAGCAGTAGAAGAGAGCAGTACTTC. Protein product: CASSRREQYF.

The chain combines TRBV6-4 with TRBJ2-2; the D gene is possibly TRBD2 (6 bases). The ends were cut back, 6 bases at V and 4 bases at J, with 15 bases in the middle. Looked up from germline, CDR1 is MRHNA and CDR2 is SNTAGT. This CDR3 region has 15 residues. CDR3 region: CASSGVGGTTGELFF. CDR3 DNA: TGTGCCAGCAGCGGTGTGGGGGGTACCACCGGGGAGCTGTTTTTT.

V gene TRBV24-1 combines with J gene TRBJ1-2; a weak D match, TRBD1 (5 bases). CDR3 length: 12 residues. The germline gives CDR1 KGHDR, CDR2 SFDVKD. V shed 8 bases and J shed 8 bases, with 14 bases lying between them. The DNA of the CDR3 is TGTGCCACCATGTCCAGGGATGGCGGCTACACCTTC. It codes for CATMSRDGGYTF.

Regarding this clonotype: At one end, the junction sequence differs from germline, possibly due to a read error. The V and J genes are TRBV7-3 and TRBJ1-6, with TRBD1 as a possible D gene (6 bases). The CDR3 totals 15 residues. Per germline, CDR1 SGHTA and CDR2 FQGTGA. The CDR3 DNA is TGCGCCAGCAGGGGTGGTTGGGAGATGAACGAGCACCACCACTTT. Protein product: CASRGGWEMNEHHHF. Together with reference TRBV7-3 and TRBJ1-6, the CDR3 gives the full variable domain: GAGVSQTPSNKVTEKGKYVELRCDPISGHTALYWYRQSLGQGPEFLIYFQGTGAADDSGLPNDRFFAVRPEGSVSTLKIQRTERGDSAVYLCASRGGWEMNEHHHFGNGTRLTVT.

This rearrangement joins TRBV10-3 to TRBJ1-1, with 10 bases lining up with TRBD1. With V trimmed by 4 bases and J by 9 bases, 2 bases remained unmatched. The CDR3 length is 12 residues. CDR1 and CDR2 from the germline V gene are ENHRY and SYGVKD. The CDR3 reads CAISVDRGQAFF. In nucleotides, the CDR3 is TGTGCCATCAGTGTAGACAGGGGGCAAGCTTTCTTT.

The chain uses TRBV24-1 and TRBJ2-3; D possibly matches TRBD1 or TRBD2 (5 bases each). Trimming took 4 bases from V and 3 from J, leaving 13 bases between them. The CDR3 runs to 15 residues. CDR1 is KGHDR, CDR2 SFDVKD, per germline. The CDR3 sequence: CATSETGTGTDTQYF. The CDR3 DNA reads as TGTGCCACCAGTGAAACTGGGACGGGGACAGATACGCAGTATTTT.

The chain links TRBV24-1 to TRBJ1-5; 8 nucleotides align to TRBD1. CDR3 length: 14 residues. The J segment lost 6 bases and the V segment lost 5 bases, leaving 5 bases of the junction unmatched. Germline values: CDR1 KGHDR, CDR2 SFDVKD. CDR3 in amino acids: CATSGTGYSQPQHF. The CDR3 region has the DNA TGTGCCACCAGTGGGACAGGGTACAGTCAGCCCCAGCATTTT.